This passage covers 20 T cell receptor beta chains from one sample sequenced in a study of cytomegalovirus exposure and HLA in healthy donors. The study ran its PCR with 60 Vbeta and 13 Jbeta primers. This table comes from immunoSEQ multiplex PCR, and its TCRdb copy is limited to in-frame clones, with some not included. The data show approximately 190,000 clones, about 81% seen once. Sequencing was performed on PBMCs. All receptors come from a woman aged 18-29 years in good health and CMV-seronegative.

V gene TRBV20-1 combines with J gene TRBJ1-2; D gene ambiguous. The V end lost 3 bases, the J end lost 4 bases, and 6 bases lay between the germline ends. The CDR3 contains 11 residues. CDR1 is DFQATT, CDR2 SNEGSKA, per germline (reference sequence). CDR3 coding DNA: TGCAGTGCTAGTGAGAGCTATGGCTACACCTTC. Its translation: CSASESYGYTF.

The V call is TRBV7-9, the J call TRBJ2-5; D is uncertain. Per the germline V gene, CDR1 is SEHNR and CDR2 is FQNEAQ (reference sequence). The CDR3 length is 15 residues. Trimming took 5 bases from V and 3 from J, leaving 16 bases between them. Written as DNA, the CDR3 is TGTGCCAGCAGCCCCCCCTGGTCAGATAAAGAGACCCAGTACTTC. Protein product: CASSPPWSDKETQYF.

The chain links TRBV7-9 to TRBJ2-5; TRBD1 agrees at 8 bases. This CDR3 is built from 15 residues. CDR1 is SEHNR and CDR2 is FQNEAQ in the germline V gene (reference sequence). V lost 5 bases, J lost 1 base, and 6 bases stayed unmatched. The CDR3 loop reads CASSPYGQGQETQYF. The CDR3 nucleotides read TGTGCCAGCAGCCCCTACGGACAGGGCCAAGAGACCCAGTACTTC.

The CDR3 DNA is TGTGCCAGCAGATGGGACATGGCCTACGAGCAGTACTTC. Its protein is CASRWDMAYEQYF. J is TRBJ2-7 and V is TRBV7-2, with a tentative D call TRBD1 (6 bases). The germline CDR1 and CDR2 sequences are SGHTA and FQGNSA. V was shortened by 6 bases and J by 2 bases, with 11 bases between the two germline ends. The CDR3 length is 13 residues.

The genes are TRBV29-1 and TRBJ2-7, with D tentatively TRBD1 (6 bases). Trimming left V 6 bases short and J 2 bases short, with 8 bases between. This CDR3 is built from 11 residues. The V gene's germline CDR1 is SQVTM and CDR2 ANQGSEA. CDR3 amino acids: CSVKGAYEQYF. The CDR3 DNA follows: TGCAGCGTAAAGGGGGCCTACGAGCAGTACTTC.

The chain combines TRBV10-1 with TRBJ2-1; perhaps TRBD2 as D (6 bases). Per germline, CDR1 WNHNN and CDR2 SYGVQD (reference sequence). CDR3 size: 18 residues. V was clipped by 3 bases and J by 6 bases, with 24 bases between them. CDR3: CASSESPALAGDPNEQFF. The CDR3 DNA sequence: TGCGCCAGCAGTGAATCCCCAGCACTAGCCGGGGACCCCAATGAGCAGTTCTTC.

This clone was found a few times. This chain uses TRBV27 with TRBJ1-1; tentative D call: TRBD1 (5 bases). V was cut by 2 bases and J by 5 bases, with 9 bases left in between. Germline CDR1 and CDR2: MNHEY and SMNVEV (reference sequence). CDR3 length equals 13 residues. The CDR3 reads CASSLMPGTEAFF. CDR3 coding DNA: TGTGCCAGCAGTTTAATGCCAGGGACTGAAGCTTTCTTT.

V is TRBV15 and J is TRBJ2-1, with 8 nucleotides matching TRBD2. Germline CDR1 LNHNV, CDR2 YYDKDF (reference sequence). This CDR3 is built from 14 residues. Trimming cost V 3 bases and J 10 bases; bases outside gene matches: 8. The CDR3 DNA follows: TGTGCCACCAGCAGGGAATCTAGCGGGTCCGAGCAGTTCTTC. It specifies CATSRESSGSEQFF.

This clone was counted between two and nine times. This chain connects TRBV5-1 to TRBJ2-3, with D tentatively TRBD2 (5 bases). Germline CDR1 reads SGHRS; CDR2 reads YFSETQ. This CDR3 has 18 amino acids. V was cut by 4 bases and J by 2 bases, with 23 bases left in between. In DNA, the CDR3 is TGCGCCAGCAGCACCAGGACTGCCTCGACACGGAACACAGATACGCAGTATTTT. Encoded protein: CASSTRTASTRNTDTQYF.

This chain links TRBV5-1 with TRBJ1-1; possible D gene TRBD1, 5 bases. CDR1 SGHRS and CDR2 YFSETQ come from the germline V gene. V was shortened by 4 bases and J by 6 bases, with 10 bases between the two germline ends. The CDR3 extends over 12 amino acids. CDR3 residues: CASSPGGAEAFF. In DNA form, the CDR3 reads TGCGCCAGCAGCCCTGGGGGGGCTGAAGCTTTCTTT.

The J gene is TRBJ2-5, the V gene TRBV7-2; 10 bases are shared with TRBD2. Looked up from germline, CDR1 is SGHTA and CDR2 is FQGNSA. This CDR3 comprises 16 residues. Trimming at V came to 7 bases and at J to 1 base, leaving 9 bases not matched to a gene. CDR3 bases: TGTGCCAGCACACTTATAGCGGGAGGAGCCCAAGAGACCCAGTACTTC. It codes for CASTLIAGGAQETQYF.

This chain links TRBV4-1 with TRBJ1-2; 8 bases are shared with TRBD1. V lost 0 bases, J lost 6 bases, and 6 bases stayed unmatched. CDR1 and CDR2 from the germline V gene are MGHRA and YSYEKL. The CDR3 contains 15 residues. In DNA, the CDR3 is TGCGCCAGCAGCCAAGACAGGGGGCTCGGGAATGGCTACACCTTC. It is translated as CASSQDRGLGNGYTF.

The CDR3 region is CASSFLRGGTDTQYF. Here the CDR3 DNA reads TGTGCCAGCAGCTTCTTGCGGGGGGGCACAGATACGCAGTATTTT. The chain recombines TRBV7-9 with TRBJ2-3, with TRBD2 matching over 8 bases. V lost 3 bases to trimming and J lost 1 base; unmatched junction nucleotides: 3. Germline CDR1 and CDR2: SEHNR and FQNEAQ (reference sequence). The CDR3 extends over 15 amino acids.

The rearrangement joins TRBV19 to TRBJ2-2; TRBD2 aligns across 11 bases. This CDR3 has 18 residues. Germline CDR1 reads LNHDA; CDR2 reads SQIVND (reference sequence). Trimming took 7 bases from V and 5 from J; bases not matched to a gene: 15. The CDR3 DNA follows: TGTGCCAGTACCGCCGGGACTAGCGGTACGACGAGGACCGGGGAGCTGTTTTTT. Residues: CASTAGTSGTTRTGELFF.

The chain employs TRBV7-9 and TRBJ1-2; the match to TRBD1 covers 8 bases. This CDR3 has 15 amino acids. V shed 5 bases and J 3 bases; nucleotides not matched to a gene: 8. Germline values: CDR1 SEHNR, CDR2 FQNEAQ (reference sequence). For the CDR3, the DNA is TGTGCCAGCAGCCCCTCTACGACAGGGGACTATGGCTACACCTTC. This encodes CASSPSTTGDYGYTF. Using reference TRBV7-9 and TRBJ1-2 for the parts outside the CDR3, the full variable domain is DTGVSQNPRHKITKRGQNVTFRCDPISEHNRLYWYRQTLGQGPEFLTYFQNEAQLEKSRLLSDRFSAERPKGSFSTLEIQRTEQGDSAMYLCASSPSTTGDYGYTFGSGTRLTVV.

Only one count was recorded for this clone. The chain combines TRBV6-1 with TRBJ2-5; the D gene is possibly TRBD2 (7 bases). Between the trimmed V and J ends, which lost 5 bases and 5 bases, there was a span of 12 bases. The CDR3 is 13 amino acids. Looked up from germline, CDR1 is MNHNS and CDR2 is SASEGT. This CDR3 is CASSRGAWETQYF. CDR3 sequence (DNA): TGTGCCAGCAGTCGGGGGGCTTGGGAGACCCAGTACTTC.

The genes are TRBV7-2 and TRBJ2-5; 8 bases are a match to TRBD1. Germline loops: CDR1 SGHTA, CDR2 FQGNSA. Losses at the gene ends were 1 base for V and 4 bases for J; bases not matched to a gene: 8. The CDR3 extends over 16 amino acids. For the CDR3, the DNA is TGTGCCAGCAGCTTAGTGGGTCCAGGGGGCTTAGAGACCCAGTACTTC. Residues: CASSLVGPGGLETQYF.

This clone occurred once. The genes are TRBV7-9 and TRBJ2-5; perhaps TRBD1 as D (5 bases). CDR1 is SEHNR and CDR2 is FQNEAQ in the germline V gene (reference sequence). The CDR3 is 15 residues long. Trimming removed 5 bases from V and 2 bases from J, with 15 bases in between. CDR3 DNA sequence: TGTGCCAGCAGCGCAGAAGACAGCCAACAAGAGACCCAGTACTTC. Amino acids: CASSAEDSQQETQYF.

This clone was recorded once. This chain joins TRBV7-9 and TRBJ2-3; 9 nucleotides line up with TRBD1. The V and J ends lost 5 bases and 4 bases, in that order; junction bases with no gene match: 4. The CDR3 runs 14 residues. The germline V gene encodes CDR1 SEHNR and CDR2 FQNEAQ (reference sequence). Written as DNA, the CDR3 is TGTGCCAGCAGCGGAACAGGGGGCCCAGATACGCAGTATTTT. Amino acids: CASSGTGGPDTQYF. The variable domain in full, with the rest retrieved from reference TRBV7-9 and TRBJ2-3, is DTGVSQNPRHKITKRGQNVTFRCDPISEHNRLYWYRQTLGQGPEFLTYFQNEAQLEKSRLLSDRFSAERPKGSFSTLEIQRTEQGDSAMYLCASSGTGGPDTQYFGPGTRLTVL.

The rearrangement uses TRBV7-8 and TRBJ1-5; a possible D gene is TRBD1 (5 bases). The CDR3 contains 16 residues. Trimming removed 2 bases from V and 1 base from J, with 12 bases in between. CDR1 and CDR2 (germline): SGHVS, FQNEAQ. The CDR3 bases are TGTGCCAGCAGCTTAAGTAGGACAATAAGCAATCAGCCCCAGCATTTT. It is translated as CASSLSRTISNQPQHF.